This T cell receptor (beta chain) came from a study of HIV-infected patients and healthy controls (dated by TCRdb to about 2014). Concerning the study at large: The question the study tested was whether immune perturbation and reconstitution could be captured by deep TCR repertoire sequencing of small blood samples from HIV patients.

Summary of the overall study and its limitations: Compared with controls, HIV-infected patients showed significantly different mean usage of eight alpha and eight beta V genes. Healthy control repertoires showed roughly threefold more distinct CDR3s and higher Shannon diversity than untreated HIV+ repertoires. Alpha-chain CDR3s from MAIT cells occurred at high frequency in healthy controls but were severely depleted in HIV+ repertoires. The study did not determine donor HLA types. Rare events from HIV-infected data received too much weight under size-matching, and comparisons were complicated by unequal numbers of distinct sequences between patients and controls. Processing included only sixteen HIV-infected individuals, and this was regarded by the authors as a major limit on how widely the findings apply. Using whole blood restricted sequencing depth and prevented separating the dynamics of distinct T-cell subpopulations. The study cohorts differed slightly in age and sex profile, but those differences did not account for the observed differences in diversity. The apparent post-therapy recovery of the Gini index in HIV-infected patients was not reproduced in size-matched repertoire data. Pairing of alpha and beta chains was not determined in the samples. Both the Jaccard index and the count of highly shared sequences showed that healthy controls shared more CDR3s between individuals than HIV+ patients did. Most CMV-associated CDR3s became more frequent during therapy, although their change was not significant, whereas HIV-associated CDR3s showed a significant decrease in frequency. HIV-infected repertoires showed significantly elevated mean Gini indices relative to controls, which possibly reflects oligoclonality.

Approximately 0.5 ug RNA was reverse transcribed with SuperScript III using primers against the alpha and beta constant regions. Separate alpha and beta chain libraries were generated by chain-specific third strand synthesis with multiplexing indices. The protocol used a single primer pair to amplify all rearrangements within a chain, which avoided primer bias, and attached molecular barcodes to each cDNA molecule. Purified cDNA was ligated with T4 RNA Ligase 1 onto a 5' RACE adapter bearing a random hexamer and the SP2 sequencing primer site. The authors primed second strand synthesis from the SP2 site with Phusion polymerase and used slow temperature ramps to favor optimal annealing. The 12-nucleotide barcode on each molecule comprised two random hexamer sequences, both introduced before amplification and concatenated. P5 and P7 adapter elements plus a second index were added in a short first PCR, which was followed by a 23-cycle amplification PCR with P5s and P7 primers. A total of roughly 30 PCR cycles were applied to the libraries, which were quantified on a Qubit, sized on a Bioanalyzer, and diluted to approximately 3.6 nM. Sequencing of the normalized libraries was done on an Illumina MiSeq using 2 x 250 paired-end kits. MinElute columns were the means by which the reverse transcription reactions were cleaned up, and the reactions were eluted into about 10 ul Tris-Cl. Adapter ligations ran for roughly 20 hours at 16 degrees C and were afterwards cleaned with AMPure XP beads at a 1:1 ratio. The authors processed their data as follows. Demultiplexed FASTQ files were processed with a modified Decombinator that output V, J, insert and barcode information. Any sequence that shared a barcode yet differed from the dominant sequence was discarded as an error, and the number of original cDNA molecules was estimated by counting barcodes clustered at Levenshtein distance 3. For downstream analyses, the R packages ineq, vegan, igraph and RCytoscape were used, along with IMGT nomenclature and CDR3 definitions. V gene usage was calculated across distinct sequences, with every TCR tallied a single time to avoid skew from clonal expansion. Whenever two unique CDR3 amino acid sequences within a donor differed by a single Levenshtein edit, similarity networks linked them. In the repertoires, a search was made for a compiled set of published HIV-specific CDR3s (roughly 92 alpha, 700 or so beta) and CMV-specific CDR3s (about 13 alpha, 250 or so beta). It was shown by random subsampling to size-matched repertoires that the decreased diversity of patients was not caused by their lower sequence numbers. TCRdb's own reprocessing of the public reads used fastp at Q25 and MiXCR and kept productive beta chains. Each CDR3 protein gets just one entry, which takes the most common genes and DNA from the rows behind it. The V and J calls were determined by TCRdb, not by the authors. The sample table records some 20,000 distinct CDR3 sequences; approximately 9.1% of these occur just once. In total, the top ten clones hold about 6.7% of the sample.

Reading the germline V gene gives CDR1 ENHRY and CDR2 SYGVKD. Deletion took 2 bases off V and 9 bases off J, with a span of 17 bases between the germline ends. The CDR3 measures 16 amino acids from cysteine to phenylalanine. Just CDR3 DNA is preserved here, 48 bases in frame from base 1. Whole blood was used without cell fractionation, so all unsorted peripheral T cells were reflected in the repertoire. As controls, about nine uninfected healthy donors were sampled, and four of those donors gave samples twice, roughly 3 months apart. For RNA extraction, 2.5 ml of peripheral blood was collected into Tempus tubes. Residual genomic DNA was removed with the TURBO-DNase kit and globin mRNA was depleted with GLOBINclear. By how much of the sample it makes up, this clonotype is medium-sized (0.01 to 0.1%). The antigen it recognizes is unknown. Base-call qualities are not available, and no considerably larger clone is one nucleotide away.

The receptor was derived from an adult in good health. Here the chain combines TRBV10-3 and TRBJ1-6, with no confident D gene call. What was sequenced was blood. The CDR3 protein is CAISERTAREGSPLHF. The sequenced DNA is TGTGCCATCAGTGAGAGGACGGCAAGGGAGGGTTCACCCCTCCACTTT.